A single sample gave rise to the 10 T cell receptor beta chains below, sequenced in a study of prognosis after radiotherapy for stage I lung cancer. Two-round multiplex PCR amplified TCR beta CDR3 from genomic DNA. Round-one PCR had primers specific to each TRBV and TRBJ gene. MiXCR was run by TCRdb on the multiplex PCR reads, yielding one entry per CDR3 protein. The sample lists 15,000 to 20,000 distinct CDR3 sequences, roughly 28% occurring once. This material consisted of PBMCs, taken before or after stereotactic body radiation therapy (not recorded which). The receptors come from a donor over 45 with non-small cell lung cancer.

Only a few counts were recorded for this clonotype. The chain links TRBV5-4 to TRBJ2-5, with 8 bases that match TRBD1. The length of the CDR3 is 16 residues. V lost 0 bases to trimming and J lost 4 bases; unmatched junction nucleotides: 8. CDR1 and CDR2 from the germline V gene are SGHNT and YYREEE (reference sequence). The CDR3 DNA sequence: TGTGCCAGCAGCTTGGAGACCAGGGGGCGAGTAGAGACCCAGTACTTC. Translating gives CASSLETRGRVETQYF.

For this clonotype: The likely explanation is a read error, given a far larger clone one base away. The chain combines TRBV11-3 with TRBJ2-1; 8 bases align to TRBD1. The CDR3 is 16 residues long. Trimming took 6 bases from V and 13 from J; bases not matched to a gene: 20. Germline V gene data show CDR1 as SGHNT and CDR2 as YENEEA. CDR3 in DNA: TGTGCCAGCAGTCCCGGACAATCGACAGGGGAAGAGACCCAGTTCTTC. Translating gives CASSPGQSTGEETQFF.

This clonotype is classed as medium-sized. This chain joins TRBV28 and TRBJ1-5; no clear D. The CDR3 contains 13 residues. Germline V gene sequence: CDR1 MDHEN, CDR2 SYDVKM. Trimming removed 9 bases at V and 7 bases at J, with 16 bases between. CDR3 nucleotides: TGTGCCAGTCGCGGGCGAGAACGCCAGCCCCAGCATTTT. It yields the protein CASRGRERQPQHF.

A word on this clonotype: The junction departs from germline at one end; a sequencing error may be responsible. The CDR3 nucleotides read TGCGGCAGCACGGGGGCCCGTAGCTCCTACGAGCAGTACTTC. Amino acid sequence: CGSTGARSSYEQYF. The V call is TRBV5-1, the J call TRBJ2-7; D may correspond to TRBD1 or TRBD2 (6 bases each). The CDR3 length is 14 residues. The germline CDR1 and CDR2 sequences are SGHRS and YFSETQ.

This clonotype has a count of ten or more. This chain connects TRBV20-1 to TRBJ1-5, with 7 positions matching TRBD1. The CDR3 contains 13 residues. V lost 6 bases and J lost 9; bases outside the gene matches: 11. Germline V lookup: CDR1 DFQATT, CDR2 SNEGSKA (reference sequence). In DNA, the CDR3 is TGCAGTGCCGACAGGGCCCGAAATGGGCCCCAGCATTTT. Translation gives CSADRARNGPQHF.

With respect to this clonotype: This could be a read error, since a much larger clone is one nucleotide away. The CDR3 end shows no conserved phenylalanine or tryptophan, and so a read error is likely. The chain couples TRBV6-2 or TRBV6-3 to TRBJ1-4; possible D gene TRBD1, 6 bases. Germline V CDR1 and CDR2: MNHEY, SVGEGT. This CDR3 has 17 amino acids. The V gene lost 5 bases and the J gene lost 0 bases, with 16 bases spanning the gap. The CDR3 protein is CASSLRDRFATNEKLFL. The CDR3 region has the DNA TGTGCCAGCAGTCTGAGAGACAGGTTTGCAACTAATGAAAAACTGTTTTTG.

On this clonotype itself: It differs at one base from a far larger clone, so likely a read error. In DNA form, the CDR3 reads TGTGCCATCAGTTACTCGAACCGTCTAGCGGGGAACTACGAGCAGTACTTC. Translated: CAISYSNRLAGNYEQYF. The chain uses TRBV6-4 and TRBJ2-7; 9 nucleotides line up with TRBD2. CDR3 size: 17 residues. CDR1 and CDR2 from the germline V gene are MRHNA and SNTAGT.

V usage is TRBV7-9 and J usage is TRBJ1-2; the D gene is possibly TRBD1 (6 bases). The CDR3 length is 13 residues. The germline V gene has CDR1 SEHNR and CDR2 FQNEAQ (reference sequence). V lost 5 bases, J lost 4 bases, and 11 bases lay in between. CDR3 sequence reads: CASSPGTSYGYTF. CDR3 bases: TGTGCCAGCAGCCCAGGGACATCCTATGGCTACACCTTC.

This clonotype was counted many times. The chain uses TRBV6-1 and TRBJ2-1; 9 bases line up with TRBD1. The V and J ends lost 5 bases and 7 bases, in that order; junction bases with no gene match: 6. The CDR3 totals 14 residues. Germline-derived CDR1 and CDR2 are MNHNS and SASEGT. CDR3: CASSPRDRENEQFF. The CDR3, as DNA: TGTGCCAGCAGTCCCCGGGACAGGGAAAATGAGCAGTTCTTC.

With respect to this clonotype: Sequence at one end of the junction differs from germline and may be a read error. The rearrangement uses TRBV6-9 and TRBJ2-7, with 9 bases lining up with TRBD1. The germline gives CDR1 MNHGY, CDR2 SVAAGI. This CDR3 spans 19 amino acids. The CDR3 bases are TGTGCCAGCAGTTATCGCCCGCCTGCGACAGGGGGAAGCTCCTACGAGCAATACTTC. It encodes CASSYRPPATGGSSYEQYF.